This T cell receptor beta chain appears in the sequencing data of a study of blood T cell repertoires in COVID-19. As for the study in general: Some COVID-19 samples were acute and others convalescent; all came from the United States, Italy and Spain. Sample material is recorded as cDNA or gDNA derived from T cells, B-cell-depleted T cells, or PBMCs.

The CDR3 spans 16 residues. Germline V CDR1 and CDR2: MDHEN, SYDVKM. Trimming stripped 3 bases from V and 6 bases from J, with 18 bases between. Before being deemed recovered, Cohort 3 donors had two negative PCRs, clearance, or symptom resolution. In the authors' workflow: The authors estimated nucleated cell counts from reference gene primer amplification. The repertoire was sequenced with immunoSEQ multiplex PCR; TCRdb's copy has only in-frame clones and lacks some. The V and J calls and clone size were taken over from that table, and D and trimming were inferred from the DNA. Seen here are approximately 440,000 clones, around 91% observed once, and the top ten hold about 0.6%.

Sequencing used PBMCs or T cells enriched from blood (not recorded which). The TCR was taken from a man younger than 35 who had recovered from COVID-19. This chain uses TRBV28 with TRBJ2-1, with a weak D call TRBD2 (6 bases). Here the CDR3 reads CASSFHHFSSANEQFF. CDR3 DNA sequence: TGTGCCAGCAGTTTCCACCATTTCTCTAGCGCCAATGAGCAGTTCTTC.